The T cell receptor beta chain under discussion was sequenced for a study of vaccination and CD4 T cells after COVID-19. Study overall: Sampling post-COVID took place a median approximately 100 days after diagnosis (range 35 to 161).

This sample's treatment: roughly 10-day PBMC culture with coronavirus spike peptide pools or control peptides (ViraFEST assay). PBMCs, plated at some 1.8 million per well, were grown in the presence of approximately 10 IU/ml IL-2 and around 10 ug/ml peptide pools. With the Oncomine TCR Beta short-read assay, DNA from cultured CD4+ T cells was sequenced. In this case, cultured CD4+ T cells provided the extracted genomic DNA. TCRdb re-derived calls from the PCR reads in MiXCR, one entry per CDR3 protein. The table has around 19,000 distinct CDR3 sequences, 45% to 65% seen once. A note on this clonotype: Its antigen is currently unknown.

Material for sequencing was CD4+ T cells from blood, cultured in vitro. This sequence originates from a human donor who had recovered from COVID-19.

The DNA for the CDR3 is TGTGCCAGCAGCCCAGACAGGGGGCACGGCTACACCTTC. The encoded protein is CASSPDRGHGYTF. The chain carries TRBV6-1 and TRBJ1-2, with 10 bases fitting TRBD1. CDR3 length: 13 residues. J lost 8 bases, V lost 6 bases, and 6 bases had no gene match. Looked up from germline, CDR1 is MNHNS and CDR2 is SASEGT.